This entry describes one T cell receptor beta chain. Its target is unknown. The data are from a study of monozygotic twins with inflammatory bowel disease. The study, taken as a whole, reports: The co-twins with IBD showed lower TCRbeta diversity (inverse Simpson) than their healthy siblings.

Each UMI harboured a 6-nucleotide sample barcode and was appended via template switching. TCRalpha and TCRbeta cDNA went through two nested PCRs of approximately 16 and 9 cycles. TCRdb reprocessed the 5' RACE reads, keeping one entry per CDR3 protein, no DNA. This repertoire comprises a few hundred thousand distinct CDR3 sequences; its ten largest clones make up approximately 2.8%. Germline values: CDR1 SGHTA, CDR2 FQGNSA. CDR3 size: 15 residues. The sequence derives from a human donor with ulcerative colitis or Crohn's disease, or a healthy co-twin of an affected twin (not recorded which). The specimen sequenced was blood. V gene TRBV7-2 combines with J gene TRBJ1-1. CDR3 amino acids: CASSPRRDTNTEAFF.